The present TCR beta chain was sequenced within a study of CD8+ T cells in alopecia areata. As to this clone: No antigen is known for it.

Trimming stripped 4 bases from V and 2 bases from J, with 9 bases between. Looked up from germline, CDR1 is MNHEY and CDR2 is SMNVEV (reference sequence). The CDR3 is 13 residues long. Treatment described: oral pan-JAK inhibitor, 5-10 mg twice daily. Extracted RNA was reverse transcribed, and the resulting cDNA served as sequencing template. Some clones are missing from TCRdb's copy, which holds only in-frame ones; the method was immunoSEQ multiplex PCR. The sample gives about 110,000 clones, about three fifths of which show up once; 12% is in the top ten. Broader study findings: Scalp and blood samples kept many expanded lesional clones throughout tofacitinib. Lesional scalp exceeded normal scalp in clonality, especially in alopecia totalis/universalis.

V and J are TRBV27 and TRBJ2-7, with D perhaps matching TRBD2 (5 bases). The receptor comes from a human donor with alopecia areata. The sample consisted of CD8+ T cells sorted from blood, taken at week 24, from a patient treated with tofacitinib. In DNA, the CDR3 is TGTGCCAGCAGTTCCGGGGTCCCCTACGAGCAGTACTTC. Encoded protein: CASSSGVPYEQYF.